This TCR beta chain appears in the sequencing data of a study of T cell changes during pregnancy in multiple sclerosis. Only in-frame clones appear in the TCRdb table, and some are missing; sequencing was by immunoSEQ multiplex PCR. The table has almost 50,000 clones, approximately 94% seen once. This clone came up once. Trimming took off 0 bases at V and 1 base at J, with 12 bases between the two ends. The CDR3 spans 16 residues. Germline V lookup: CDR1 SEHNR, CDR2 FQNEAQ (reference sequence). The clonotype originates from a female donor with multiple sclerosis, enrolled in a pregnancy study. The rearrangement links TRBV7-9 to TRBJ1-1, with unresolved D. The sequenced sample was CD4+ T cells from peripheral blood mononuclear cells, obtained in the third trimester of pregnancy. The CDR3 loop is CASSLAPRSSNTEAFF. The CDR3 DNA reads TGTGCCAGCAGCTTAGCCCCCCGTTCCTCGAACACTGAAGCTTTCTTT.